The sequence of this TCR beta chain was determined in a study of molecular identifiers for immune sequencing clone quantification. This clonotype has a handful of counts. The germline CDR1 and CDR2 sequences are LNHDA and SQIVND (reference sequence). With 3 bases removed from V and 7 bases from J, the gap between germline ends came to 15 bases. This CDR3 region has 14 residues. TCRdb processed the PCR reads anew with MiXCR; each CDR3 protein has one entry. The sample gives a few hundred thousand distinct CDR3 sequences, roughly 26% of which show up once; around 0.8% is in the top ten. The receptor was isolated from a human donor in good health. Some libraries in this study had Jurkat cell RNA spiked in. The chain uses TRBV19 and TRBJ1-1; D call uncertain. Sequenced sample: naive CD8+ T cells from blood, with Jurkat cell RNA spiked in. Indicated subset: FACS-sorted CD8+CD4-CCR7+CD45RA+ naive T cells. DNA for the CDR3: TGTGCCAGTAGTATCGGAGACACTCCGATTGAAGCTTTCTTT. Protein sequence: CASSIGDTPIEAFF.